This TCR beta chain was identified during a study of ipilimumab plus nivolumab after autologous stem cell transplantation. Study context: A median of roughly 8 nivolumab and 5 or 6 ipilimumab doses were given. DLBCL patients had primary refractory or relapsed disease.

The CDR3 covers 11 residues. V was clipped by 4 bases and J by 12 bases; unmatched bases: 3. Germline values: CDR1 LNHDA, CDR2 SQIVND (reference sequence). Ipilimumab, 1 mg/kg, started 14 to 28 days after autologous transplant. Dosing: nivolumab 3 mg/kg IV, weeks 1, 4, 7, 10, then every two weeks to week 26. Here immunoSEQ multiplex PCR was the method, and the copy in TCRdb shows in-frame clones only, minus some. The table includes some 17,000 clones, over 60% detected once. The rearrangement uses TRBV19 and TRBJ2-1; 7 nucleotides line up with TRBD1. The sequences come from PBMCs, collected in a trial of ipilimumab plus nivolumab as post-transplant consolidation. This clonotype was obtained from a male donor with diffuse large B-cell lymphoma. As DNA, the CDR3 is TGTGCCAGTAGTACTCGACAGGGGCAGTTCTTC. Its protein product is CASSTRQGQFF.